A selection of T cell receptor beta chains follows, all from one sample in a study of blood T cell repertoires in COVID-19. Method: immunoSEQ multiplex PCR; TCRdb's copy keeps in-frame clones and lacks some. The data hold 250,000 to 300,000 clones, with nearly 90% observed a single time. Sequencing was done on a sample of PBMCs or T cells enriched from blood (not recorded which). All receptors come from a woman aged 55-70 years who had recovered from COVID-19. The CDR3 runs from the conserved cysteine through the conserved F or W. Fields, in order: clone size, J gene, D gene, V gene, CDR3 protein, CDR3 DNA. The D gene is left open where the match is weak. Only some rows state a clone size, as once, few, many or a class for expanded clones.

few,TRBJ1-3,TRBD1,TRBV19,CASSIRGGFSGNTIYF,TGTGCCAGTAGTATCAGAGGGGGCTTCTCTGGAAACACCATATATTTT
NA,TRBJ2-5,TRBD1,TRBV24-1,CATSDDRGPGETQYF,TGTGCCACCAGTGACGACAGGGGGCCGGGAGAGACCCAGTACTTC
NA,TRBJ2-5,TRBD1,TRBV15,CATSRDRRDRGLGETQYF,TGTGCCACCAGCAGAGATCGCCGGGACAGGGGGCTCGGGGAGACCCAGTACTTC
NA,TRBJ1-5,NA,TRBV10-3,CAISASGEAEPQHF,TGTGCCATCAGTGCGTCAGGGGAGGCCGAGCCCCAGCATTTT
once,TRBJ2-7,TRBD2,TRBV7-3,CASSPQPGLAYEQYF,TGTGCCAGCAGCCCGCAACCGGGACTAGCCTACGAGCAGTACTTC
few,TRBJ2-2,NA,TRBV7-3,CASSRSTGNTGELFF,TGTGCCAGCAGCCGCTCGACAGGGAACACCGGGGAGCTGTTTTTT
NA,TRBJ2-5,NA,TRBV2,CASSVTAQETQYF,TGTGCCAGCAGTGTGACAGCACAAGAGACCCAGTACTTC
NA,TRBJ1-1,NA,TRBV19,CASSISRVAVNTEAFF,TGTGCCAGTAGTATCTCCCGGGTTGCCGTGAACACTGAAGCTTTCTTT
NA,TRBJ1-2,NA,TRBV18,CASSPSLPREVGGYTF,TGTGCCAGCTCACCATCCTTGCCCAGGGAGGTAGGGGGCTACACCTTC
NA,TRBJ1-3,NA,TRBV19,CATSQAGGTGNTIYF,TGTGCCACCTCCCAGGCTGGAGGTACTGGAAACACCATATATTTT
NA,TRBJ1-1,NA,TRBV10-3,CAITPQGIAEAFF,TGTGCCATCACCCCCCAGGGGATTGCTGAAGCTTTCTTT
once,TRBJ1-5,NA,TRBV2,CASSAQGEGNQPQHF,TGTGCCAGCAGTGCGCAGGGCGAGGGCAATCAGCCCCAGCATTTT
NA,TRBJ2-7,NA,TRBV7-9,CASSLSTAQGSYEQYF,TGTGCCAGCAGCTTAAGCACGGCACAGGGTAGCTACGAGCAGTACTTC
NA,TRBJ2-1,NA,TRBV28,CASSLSAGEQFF,TGTGCCAGCAGTTTATCGGCAGGCGAGCAGTTCTTC
NA,TRBJ1-5,NA,TRBV6-5,CASSPARDLQPQHF,TGTGCCAGCAGCCCCGCCAGGGATCTTCAGCCCCAGCATTTT
NA,TRBJ1-5,NA,TRBV5-1,CASSLSSGNNQPQHF,TGCGCCAGCAGCTTATCATCAGGGAATAATCAGCCCCAGCATTTT
NA,TRBJ2-1,TRBD2,TRBV18,CASSEWVAGKEQFF,TGTGCCAGCTCAGAGTGGGTAGCGGGGAAGGAGCAGTTCTTC
NA,TRBJ2-2,NA,TRBV19,CASSMPGGFRTGELFF,TGTGCCAGTAGTATGCCCGGCGGTTTTAGAACCGGGGAGCTGTTTTTT
NA,TRBJ2-1,NA,TRBV24-1,CATSDALAVDFYNEQFF,TGTGCCACCAGTGACGCGCTAGCTGTGGACTTCTACAATGAGCAGTTCTTC
NA,TRBJ2-5,TRBD2,TRBV5-1,CASSLTSGGETQYF,TGCGCCAGCAGCTTGACTAGCGGGGGAGAGACCCAGTACTTC
NA,TRBJ1-3,NA,TRBV4-1,CASSQRPDTSGNTIYF,TGCGCCAGCAGCCAGAGACCAGACACCTCTGGAAACACCATATATTTT
few,TRBJ2-3,TRBD2,TRBV2,CASSDLAGREVDTQYF,TGTGCCAGCAGTGACCTAGCGGGACGTGAGGTGGATACGCAGTATTTT
NA,TRBJ2-2,NA,TRBV11-3,CASSFTGIIGELFF,TGTGCCAGCAGCTTTACAGGGATAATCGGGGAGCTGTTTTTT
NA,TRBJ1-4,TRBD1,TRBV5-1,CASSFQGQGGNEKLFF,TGCGCCAGCAGCTTCCAAGGACAGGGAGGCAATGAAAAACTGTTTTTT
NA,TRBJ2-3,NA,TRBV4-1,CASSQEQGATDTQYF,TGCGCCAGCAGCCAAGAACAGGGAGCGACAGATACGCAGTATTTT
NA,TRBJ2-2,NA,TRBV4-1,CASRTTTNTGELFF,TGCGCCAGCAGGACGACAACGAACACCGGGGAGCTGTTTTTT
NA,TRBJ1-5,NA,TRBV6-6,CASSQKPNAPGSYSNQPQHF,TGTGCCAGCAGCCAGAAACCAAATGCACCGGGAAGTTATAGCAATCAGCCCCAGCATTTT
NA,TRBJ2-2,TRBD2,TRBV6-6,CASSRRGGTSGRIGGELFF,TGTGCCAGCAGCCGAAGGGGGGGGACTAGCGGGAGGATAGGCGGGGAGCTGTTTTTT
NA,TRBJ2-7,TRBD2,TRBV4-2,CASSQDPRLAGDYEQYF,TGTGCCAGCAGCCAAGATCCCCGACTAGCGGGAGACTACGAGCAGTACTTC
NA,TRBJ2-3,NA,TRBV30,CAWSVETDTQYF,TGTGCCTGGAGTGTCGAGACAGATACGCAGTATTTT
NA,TRBJ2-7,TRBD2,TRBV7-3,CASSLSGLATYEQYF,TGTGCCAGCAGCTTGTCCGGACTAGCGACCTACGAGCAGTACTTC
NA,TRBJ2-2,TRBD1,TRBV3-1/TRBV3-2,CASSQDRVQGLRYGGELFF,TGTGCCAGCAGCCAAGATAGGGTACAGGGGTTACGCTATGGCGGGGAGCTGTTTTTT
NA,TRBJ1-2,TRBD1,TRBV24-1,CATSEGTGGWYGYTF,TGTGCCACCAGTGAGGGGACAGGGGGCTGGTATGGCTACACCTTC
NA,TRBJ1-5,NA,TRBV3-1/TRBV3-2,CASSPSGTPNQPQHF,TGTGCCAGCAGTCCCTCCGGGACTCCCAATCAGCCCCAGCATTTT
NA,TRBJ2-5,NA,TRBV3-1/TRBV3-2,CASRFGLETQYF,TGTGCCAGCCGCTTCGGGTTGGAGACCCAGTACTTC
once,TRBJ2-2,NA,TRBV2,CASSENRDTGELFF,TGTGCCAGCAGTGAAAACCGAGACACCGGGGAGCTGTTTTTT
NA,TRBJ1-1,TRBD1,TRBV7-9,CASSLQGGTEAFF,TGTGCCAGCAGCTTACAGGGGGGCACTGAAGCTTTCTTT
NA,TRBJ1-2,TRBD1,TRBV5-4,CASSSQGSDYGYTF,TGTGCCAGCAGCTCACAGGGGTCGGACTATGGCTACACCTTC
NA,TRBJ2-3,NA,TRBV5-1,CASSPDVGRLVYF,TGCGCCAGCAGCCCGGACGTTGGGAGGTTGGTGTATTTT
NA,TRBJ2-1,TRBD2,TRBV5-5,CASSATSGRALHNEQFF,TGTGCCAGCAGCGCGACTAGCGGGAGGGCCTTACACAATGAGCAGTTCTTC